The 7 T cell receptor beta chains presented below share a single source sample, sequenced in a study of cytomegalovirus exposure and HLA in healthy donors. The PCR employed 60 Vbeta primers together with 13 Jbeta primers. Assay: immunoSEQ multiplex PCR; the TCRdb copy retains only in-frame clones and omits some. Among 100,000 or so clones listed, about 75% were seen once. The sample was PBMCs. The origin of the receptors is a woman between 40 and 55 years old in good health and CMV-seropositive.

The chain has TRBV2 and TRBJ1-5; TRBD1 agrees at 9 bases. The CDR3 runs 15 residues. J gave up 7 bases and V 7 bases, and 11 bases lay outside the gene matches. Germline V lookup: CDR1 SNHLY, CDR2 FYNNEI. CDR3 sequence: CASNRDRVDRQPQHF. The CDR3 nucleotides are TGTGCCAGCAATAGGGACAGGGTGGATCGCCAGCCCCAGCATTTT.

This clone has more than one count but fewer than ten. This chain uses TRBV7-9 with TRBJ2-1; TRBD2 matches 12 bases. J gave up 5 bases and V 5 bases, and 7 bases lay outside the gene matches. This CDR3 is built from 16 residues. From germline, CDR1 is SEHNR and CDR2 FQNEAQ (reference sequence). The CDR3 coding sequence is TGTGCCAGCAGCACGAGACCTAGCGGGGGGGACAATGAGCAGTTCTTC. Translating it yields CASSTRPSGGDNEQFF.

V gene TRBV18 combines with J gene TRBJ1-1; TRBD1 matches 9 bases. Germline V gene data show CDR1 as KGHSH and CDR2 as LQKENI. The CDR3 is made up of 16 amino acids. The junction had 9 bases not matched to a gene; V was cut back by 3 bases and J by 4 bases. The CDR3 loop reads CASSPTWGTGTTEAFF. The CDR3, as DNA: TGTGCCAGCTCACCGACCTGGGGGACAGGGACCACTGAAGCTTTCTTT. Together with reference TRBV18 and TRBJ1-1, the CDR3 gives the full variable domain: NAGVMQNPRHLVRRRGQEARLRCSPMKGHSHVYWYRQLPEEGLKFMVYLQKENIIDESGMPKERFSAEFPKEGPSILRIQQVVRGDSAAYFCASSPTWGTGTTEAFFGQGTRLTVV.

Turning to this clone: Other DNA sequences in this sample translate to the same CDR3. The rearrangement uses TRBV5-6 and TRBJ1-2; D not certain. CDR3 length: 12 residues. V was trimmed by 4 bases and J by 4 bases, leaving 8 bases between them. Germline values: CDR1 SGHDT, CDR2 YYEEEE. CDR3 in amino acids: CASSPRLYGYTF. DNA for the CDR3: TGTGCCAGCAGCCCTAGACTCTATGGCTACACCTTC. The full variable domain, its missing parts supplied by reference TRBV5-6 and TRBJ1-2, is DAGVTQSPTHLIKTRGQQVTLRCSPKSGHDTVSWYQQALGQGPQFIFQYYEEEERQRGNFPDRFSGHQFPNYSSELNVNALLLGDSALYLCASSPRLYGYTFGSGTRLTVV.

V is TRBV2 and J is TRBJ1-1; D might be TRBD1 (5 bases). The CDR3 extends over 14 amino acids. From germline, CDR1 is SNHLY and CDR2 FYNNEI. Trimming took 6 bases from V and 3 from J, leaving 14 bases between them. CDR3 residues: CASRLQEGYTEAFF. DNA of the CDR3: TGTGCCAGCAGACTACAGGAGGGATACACTGAAGCTTTCTTT.

The chain recombines TRBV5-1 with TRBJ2-3; 13 bases are shared with TRBD2. CDR1 and CDR2 from the germline V gene are SGHRS and YFSETQ. J was trimmed by 4 bases and V by 4 bases; bases with no gene match: 3. The CDR3 length is 15 residues. The CDR3 region is CASSPGLAGADTQYF. CDR3 DNA sequence: TGCGCCAGCAGCCCCGGACTAGCGGGGGCAGATACGCAGTATTTT.

J is TRBJ2-1 and V is TRBV5-1; 8 bases agree with TRBD1. This CDR3 contains 15 residues. With V trimmed by 0 bases and J by 8 bases, 7 bases remained unmatched. Germline CDR1 and CDR2: SGHRS and YFSETQ. This chain's CDR3 is CASSLGQGAFDEQFF. Written as DNA, the CDR3 is TGCGCCAGCAGCTTGGGCCAGGGGGCCTTTGATGAGCAGTTCTTC. Full variable domain (missing parts from reference TRBV5-1 and TRBJ2-1): KAGVTQTPRYLIKTRGQQVTLSCSPISGHRSVSWYQQTPGQGLQFLFEYFSETQRNKGNFPGRFSGRQFSNSRSEMNVSTLELGDSALYLCASSLGQGAFDEQFFGPGTRLTVL.